This record concerns one T cell receptor (beta chain) sequence. Its antigen remains unidentified. Profiled with immunoSEQ multiplex PCR; TCRdb holds only in-frame clones, not every one. The sample consists of approximately 91,000 clones, around 93% of them appearing once. This specimen comes from a study of T cell responses to AZD1222 COVID-19 vaccine. The study's findings and limits: Within unmutated variant regions lay the reported targets of nearly half of spike-specific TCRs.

This CDR3 contains 12 residues. The germline V gene encodes CDR1 SGHDT and CDR2 YYEEEE. Deletions cut 1 base from V and 6 bases from J, with 7 bases between. Doses given second, at about 4 or about 12 weeks, were pooled. V gene TRBV5-6 combines with J gene TRBJ1-2; D remains unclear. The receptor comes from an adult who received the AZD1222 COVID-19 vaccine. Source: peripheral blood, taken 28 days after the second AZD1222 dose. CDR3 DNA: TGTGCCAGCAGCTTGAAAAACCATGGCTACACCTTC. Translated: CASSLKNHGYTF.